Shown below are 9 T cell receptor beta chains from a single sample sequenced in a study of CD8 T cells in ankylosing spondylitis (dated by TCRdb to 2016 to 2017). The library relied on 5' RACE. Sequencing was carried out with an Illumina HiSeq 2500. The raw public data were reprocessed by TCRdb itself: fastp quality trimming at Q25, MiXCR clonotype calling, in-frame beta chains only. Entries are consolidated by CDR3 protein sequence, retaining the most common genes and DNA. The sample has about 220,000 distinct CDR3 sequences on record, approximately 7.4% of them singletons. Over 12% of the sample lies in the top ten. These receptors are not linked to any known antigen. Summary of the overall study and its limitations: Blood from ankylosing spondylitis patients appeared to be characterized by a TCR beta motif composed of under 10 highly homologous amino acid variants.

Material: blood, either unsorted or a sorted T cell fraction (not recorded which). The receptor source for this set is a male donor with ankylosing spondylitis.

This clonotype showed up many times. The chain employs TRBV4-3 and TRBJ2-2, with 8 bases identical to TRBD1. The germline CDR1 and CDR2 sequences are LGHNA and YSLEER. The CDR3 totals 16 residues. V was pared by 1 base and J by 5 bases, with 6 bases of the junction left unmatched. CDR3: CASSQGTGILTGELFF. CDR3 DNA sequence: TGCGCCAGCAGCCAAGGGACAGGGATTTTGACCGGGGAGCTGTTTTTT.

This clonotype was found many times. The chain combines TRBV28 with TRBJ2-3, with D unresolved. Per the germline V gene, CDR1 is MDHEN and CDR2 is SYDVKM. This CDR3 has 12 amino acids. The V end lost 2 bases, the J end lost 5 bases, and 5 bases lay between the germline ends. The DNA of the CDR3 is TGTGCCAGCAGTTTACCCAGAGATACGCAGTATTTT. Amino acid sequence: CASSLPRDTQYF.

The chain couples TRBV12-3 or TRBV12-4 to TRBJ1-6, with 9 bases identical to TRBD1. V shed 5 bases, J shed 10 bases, and the junction held 9 bases outside the gene matches. This CDR3 has 15 amino acids. This CDR3 is CASSLGTGNGSPLHF. In DNA, the CDR3 is TGTGCCAGCAGTCTGGGGACAGGGAATGGGTCACCCCTCCACTTT.

In this sample, this clonotype turned up many times. The V and J genes are TRBV3-1 and TRBJ2-7, with 7 bases identical to TRBD1. CDR3 length equals 15 residues. The V segment lost 4 bases and the J segment 1 base; nucleotides outside the gene matches: 7. Germline-derived CDR1 and CDR2 are LGHDT and YNNKEL (reference sequence). This CDR3 is CASSPRPGQSYEQYF. The CDR3 DNA follows: TGTGCCAGCAGCCCCCGGCCGGGACAGTCCTACGAGCAGTACTTC.

There are many counts of this clonotype. A junction boundary mismatches the germline segment, possibly from a read error. CDR3 residues: CASSSPGQGFPHYF. The CDR3 DNA follows: TGTGCCAGCAGTTCTCCGGGACAGGGTTTTCCCCATTACTTC. The rearrangement links TRBV27 to TRBJ2-5, with 9 bases aligning to TRBD1. The germline V gene has CDR1 MNHEY and CDR2 SMNVEV (reference sequence). The CDR3 is made up of 14 amino acids.

This clonotype was seen ten or more times. The J gene is TRBJ2-7, the V gene TRBV4-3; no definite D call. There are 14 residues in the CDR3. Germline values: CDR1 LGHNA, CDR2 YSLEER. The V end lost 1 base, the J end lost 7 bases, and 14 bases lay between the germline ends. Here the CDR3 DNA reads TGCGCCAGCAGCCAAGGGACCACCTCGAGGGAGCAGTACTTC. Its protein is CASSQGTTSREQYF.

In this sample, this clonotype turned up many times. The gene calls are TRBV5-1 and TRBJ2-2, with D tentatively TRBD1 (6 bases). In germline, CDR1 is SGHRS, CDR2 YFSETQ. The CDR3 consists of 17 residues. The ends were cut back, 6 bases at V and 5 bases at J, with 23 bases in the middle. In DNA form, the CDR3 reads TGCGCCAGCAATTCGCCTCTGAGGCAGGGGATTACCGGGGAGCTGTTTTTT. This translates into CASNSPLRQGITGELFF.

CDR3 DNA: TGTGCCAGCAGCCAAACAGATTACAATGAGCAGTTCTTC. Its protein product is CASSQTDYNEQFF. The V call is TRBV7-6, the J call TRBJ2-1; D is unresolved. The CDR3 consists of 13 residues. V was trimmed by 5 bases and J by 4 bases, leaving 9 bases between them. The germline V gene has CDR1 SGHVS and CDR2 FNYEAQ.

This clonotype was recorded many times. The chain links TRBV3-1 to TRBJ1-2; possible D gene TRBD1, 6 bases. The CDR3 is made up of 14 amino acids. Germline CDR1 LGHDT, CDR2 YNNKEL (reference sequence). Trimming stripped 9 bases from V and 3 bases from J, with 17 bases between. CDR3 in amino acids: CASKPRGEDYGYTF. For the CDR3, the DNA is TGTGCCAGTAAACCAAGGGGGGAAGACTATGGCTACACCTTC.